This T cell receptor beta chain was recovered during a study of blood T cell repertoires in COVID-19. Study-level background: Samples taken during acute and convalescent COVID-19 were collected in the United States, Italy and Spain.

Germline lookup yields CDR1 MNHEY and CDR2 SVGAGI. The CDR3 contains 12 residues. Per the study methods: Estimation of nucleated cell counts relied on the amplification of reference gene primers. Method: immunoSEQ multiplex PCR; TCRdb's copy keeps in-frame clones and lacks some. The V and J calls and clone size are taken from that table; D and trimming were inferred from the DNA. The sample yields a few hundred thousand clones, about 81% seen once. Remarks on this clone: The junction does not match germline at one end; this may be a read error.

Enrollees, roughly 18 to 89 years old, lived in approximately 24 US areas. J is TRBJ2-7 and V is TRBV6-5; D may be TRBD2 (6 bases). Sequenced material: PBMCs or T cells enriched from blood (not recorded which). The receptor was derived from a man aged 40-49 years who had recovered from COVID-19. Written as DNA, the CDR3 is TGTGCCAGCAGTCCACCCTGGGGGAGGCGAGACTTC. Its protein product is CASSPPWGRRDF.